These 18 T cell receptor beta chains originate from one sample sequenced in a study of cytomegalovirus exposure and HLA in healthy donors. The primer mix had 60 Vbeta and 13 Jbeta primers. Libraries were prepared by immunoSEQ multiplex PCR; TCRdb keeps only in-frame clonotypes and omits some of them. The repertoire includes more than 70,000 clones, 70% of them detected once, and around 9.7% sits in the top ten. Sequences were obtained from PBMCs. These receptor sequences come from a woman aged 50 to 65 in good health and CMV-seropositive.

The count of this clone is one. This chain's CDR3 is CASSVTGGSYNEQFF. Here the CDR3 DNA reads TGTGCCAGCAGTGTAACCGGGGGCTCCTACAATGAGCAGTTCTTC. The rearrangement joins TRBV6-1 to TRBJ2-1; possible D gene TRBD2, 6 bases. The CDR3 has 15 residues. Trimming removed 4 bases from V and 0 bases from J, with 10 bases in between. Germline assignment: CDR1 MNHNS and CDR2 SASEGT.

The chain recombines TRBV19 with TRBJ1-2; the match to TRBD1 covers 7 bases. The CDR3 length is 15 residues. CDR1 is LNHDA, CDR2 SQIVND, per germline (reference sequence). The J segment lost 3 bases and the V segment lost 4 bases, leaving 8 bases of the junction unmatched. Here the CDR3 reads CASSTTRDSDYGYTF. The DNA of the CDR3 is TGTGCCAGTAGTACTACCCGGGACAGTGACTATGGCTACACCTTC.

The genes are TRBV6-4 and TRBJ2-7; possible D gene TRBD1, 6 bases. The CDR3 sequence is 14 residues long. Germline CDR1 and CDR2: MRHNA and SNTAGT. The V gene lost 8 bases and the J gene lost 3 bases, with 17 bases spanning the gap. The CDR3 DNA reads TGTGCCAGCGGGAACAGGGAACCCTACTACGAGCAGTACTTC. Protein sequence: CASGNREPYYEQYF.

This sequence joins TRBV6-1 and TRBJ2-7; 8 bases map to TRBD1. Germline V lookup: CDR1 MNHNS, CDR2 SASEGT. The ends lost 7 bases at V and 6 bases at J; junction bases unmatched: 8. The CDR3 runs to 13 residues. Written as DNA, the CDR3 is TGTGCCAGCACCGGGACAGGCTTGGGCGAGCAGTACTTC. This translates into CASTGTGLGEQYF.

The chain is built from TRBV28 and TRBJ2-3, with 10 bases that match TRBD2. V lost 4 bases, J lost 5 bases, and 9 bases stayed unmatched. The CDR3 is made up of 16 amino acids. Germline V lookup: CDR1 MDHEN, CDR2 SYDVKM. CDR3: CASSYPSGRLQDTQYF. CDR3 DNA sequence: TGTGCCAGCAGTTATCCTAGCGGGAGACTACAAGATACGCAGTATTTT.

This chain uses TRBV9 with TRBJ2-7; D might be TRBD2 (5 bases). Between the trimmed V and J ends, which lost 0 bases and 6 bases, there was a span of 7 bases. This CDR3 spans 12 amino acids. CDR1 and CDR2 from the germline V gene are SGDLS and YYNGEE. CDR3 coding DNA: TGTGCCAGCAGCGTAGTGGCGGGCGAGCAGTACTTC. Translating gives CASSVVAGEQYF. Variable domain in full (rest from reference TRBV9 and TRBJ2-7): DSGVTQTPKHLITATGQRVTLRCSPRSGDLSVYWYQQSLDQGLQFLIQYYNGEERAKGNILERFSAQQFPDLHSELNLSSLELGDSALYFCASSVVAGEQYFGPGTRLTVT.

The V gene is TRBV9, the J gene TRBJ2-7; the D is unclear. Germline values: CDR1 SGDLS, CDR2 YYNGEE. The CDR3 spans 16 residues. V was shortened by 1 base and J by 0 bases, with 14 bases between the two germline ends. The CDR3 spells CASSVHGGASSYEQYF. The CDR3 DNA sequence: TGTGCCAGCAGCGTACACGGCGGCGCGAGCTCCTACGAGCAGTACTTC.

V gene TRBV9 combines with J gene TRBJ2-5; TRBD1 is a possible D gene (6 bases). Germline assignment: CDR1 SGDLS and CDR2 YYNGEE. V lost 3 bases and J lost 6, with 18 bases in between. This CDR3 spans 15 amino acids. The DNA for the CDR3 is TGTGCCAGCAGCGCACCAGGGGTATTTGGTCAGACCCAGTACTTC. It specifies CASSAPGVFGQTQYF.

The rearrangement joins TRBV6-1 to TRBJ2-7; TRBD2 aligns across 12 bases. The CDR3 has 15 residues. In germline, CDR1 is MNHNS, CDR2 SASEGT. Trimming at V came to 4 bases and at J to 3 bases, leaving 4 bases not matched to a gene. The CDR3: CASSVTSGGHYEQYF. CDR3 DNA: TGTGCCAGCAGTGTCACTAGCGGGGGGCACTACGAGCAGTACTTC.

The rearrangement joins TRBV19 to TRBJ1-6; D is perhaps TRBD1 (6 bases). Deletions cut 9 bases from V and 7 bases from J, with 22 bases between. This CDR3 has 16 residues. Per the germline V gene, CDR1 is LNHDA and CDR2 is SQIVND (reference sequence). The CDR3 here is CASTTTYRELNSPLHF. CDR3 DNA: TGTGCCAGCACTACCACCTACAGGGAGTTGAATTCACCCCTCCACTTT.

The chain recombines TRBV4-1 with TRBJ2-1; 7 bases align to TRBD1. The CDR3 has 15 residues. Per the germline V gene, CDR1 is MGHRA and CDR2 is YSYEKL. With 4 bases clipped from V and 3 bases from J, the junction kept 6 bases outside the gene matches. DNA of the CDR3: TGCGCCAGCAGCCTTACGACAGGGAACTACAATGAGCAGTTCTTC. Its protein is CASSLTTGNYNEQFF.

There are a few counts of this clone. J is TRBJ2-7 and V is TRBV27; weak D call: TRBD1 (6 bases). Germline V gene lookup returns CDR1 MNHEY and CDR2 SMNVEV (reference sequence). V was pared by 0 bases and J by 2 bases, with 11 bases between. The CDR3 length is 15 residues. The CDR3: CASSLSQGQAYEQYF. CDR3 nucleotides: TGTGCCAGCAGTTTATCCCAGGGGCAAGCCTACGAGCAGTACTTC.

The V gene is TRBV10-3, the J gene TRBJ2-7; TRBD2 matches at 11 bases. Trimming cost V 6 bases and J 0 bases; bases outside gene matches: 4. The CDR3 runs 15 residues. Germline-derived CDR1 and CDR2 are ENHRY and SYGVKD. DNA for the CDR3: TGTGCCATCAGATCTAGCGGGGGGAGCTCCTACGAGCAGTACTTC. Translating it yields CAIRSSGGSSYEQYF.

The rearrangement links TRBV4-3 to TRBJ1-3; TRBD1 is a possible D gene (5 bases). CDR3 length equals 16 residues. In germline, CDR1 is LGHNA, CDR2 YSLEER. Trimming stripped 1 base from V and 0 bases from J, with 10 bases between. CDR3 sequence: CASSQASGYSGNTIYF. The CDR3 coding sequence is TGCGCCAGCAGCCAAGCCTCAGGGTACTCTGGAAACACCATATATTTT.

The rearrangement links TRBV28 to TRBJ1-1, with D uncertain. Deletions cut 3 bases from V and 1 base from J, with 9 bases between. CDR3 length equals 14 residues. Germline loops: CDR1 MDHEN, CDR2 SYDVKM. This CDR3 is CASSFGVSNTEAFF. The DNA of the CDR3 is TGTGCCAGCAGTTTCGGGGTATCGAACACTGAAGCTTTCTTT. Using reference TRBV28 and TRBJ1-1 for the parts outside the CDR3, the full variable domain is DVKVTQSSRYLVKRTGEKVFLECVQDMDHENMFWYRQDPGLGLRLIYFSYDVKMKEKGDIPEGYSVSREKKERFSLILESASTNQTSMYLCASSFGVSNTEAFFGQGTRLTVV.

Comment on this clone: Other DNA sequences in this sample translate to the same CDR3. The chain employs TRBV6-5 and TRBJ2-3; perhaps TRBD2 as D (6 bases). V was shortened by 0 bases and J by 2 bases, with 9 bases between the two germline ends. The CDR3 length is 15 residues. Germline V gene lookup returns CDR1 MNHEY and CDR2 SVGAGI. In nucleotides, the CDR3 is TGTGCCAGCAGTTACTCGGGGGGTCCCACAGATACGCAGTATTTT. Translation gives CASSYSGGPTDTQYF.

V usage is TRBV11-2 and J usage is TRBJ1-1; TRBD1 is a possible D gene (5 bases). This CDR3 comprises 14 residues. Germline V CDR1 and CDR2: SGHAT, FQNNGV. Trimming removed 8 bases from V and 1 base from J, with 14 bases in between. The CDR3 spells CASHGGSRNTEAFF. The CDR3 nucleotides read TGTGCCAGCCATGGGGGGTCTAGGAACACTGAAGCTTTCTTT.

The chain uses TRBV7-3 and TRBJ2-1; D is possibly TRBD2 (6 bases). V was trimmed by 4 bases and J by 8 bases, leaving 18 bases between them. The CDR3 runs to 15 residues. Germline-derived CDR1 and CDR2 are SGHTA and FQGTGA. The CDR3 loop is CASSSQTWGDDEQFF. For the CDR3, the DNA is TGTGCCAGCAGCTCACAGACCTGGGGGGACGATGAGCAGTTCTTC.